This is a list of T cell receptor beta chains from one sample in a study of T cells in Graves' hyperthyroidism and ophthalmopathy. Using its own MiXCR run on the multiplex PCR reads, TCRdb lists one record per CDR3 protein. The table records about 290,000 distinct CDR3 sequences, around 13% of them present only once. Sequencing used blood. The receptor set was obtained from a woman in her forties with Graves' hyperthyroidism. Both conserved end residues are part of each CDR3. The order of the fields is V gene, D gene, J gene, clone size, CDR3 protein. A D gene is named only where the DNA matches it firmly. Size tells how often a clone was seen (once, few, many) or the class of an expanded clone, and some rows leave it out.

V: TRBV2; D: .; J: TRBJ1-6; size: many; CDR3: CASTGGHSPLHF
V: TRBV11-3; D: .; J: TRBJ2-3; size: many; CDR3: CASSLDSLAVPDTQYF
V: TRBV12-5; D: .; J: TRBJ1-1; size: many; CDR3: CASGLVLGGNTEAFF
V: TRBV6-1; D: TRBD1; J: TRBJ2-2; size: few; CDR3: CASSGQGALSLTGELFF
V: TRBV6-1; D: .; J: TRBJ1-4; size: many; CDR3: CASSSDRIAGKLFF
V: TRBV5-1; D: .; J: TRBJ2-1; size: many; CDR3: CASSLHDGDNEQFF
V: TRBV2; D: TRBD1; J: TRBJ1-6; size: many; CDR3: CASHEDRDNSPLHF
V: TRBV6-2/TRBV6-3; D: TRBD2; J: TRBJ2-3; size: many; CDR3: CASSYFATSGRTDTQYF
V: TRBV27; D: TRBD2; J: TRBJ2-5; size: few; CDR3: CASSPGTSGRETQYF
V: TRBV6-1; D: .; J: TRBJ1-1; size: many; CDR3: CASSETRLGIEAFF
V: TRBV7-9; D: .; J: TRBJ2-3; size: many; CDR3: CAKGTDTQYF
V: TRBV2; D: .; J: TRBJ1-2; size: many; CDR3: CASSEAGGGYTF
V: TRBV28; D: .; J: TRBJ2-7; size: many; CDR3: CASDTGSYEQYF
V: TRBV10-3; D: TRBD2; J: TRBJ2-7; size: many; CDR3: CAISESRALSGSGNEQYF
V: TRBV7-9; D: .; J: TRBJ2-3; size: many; CDR3: CASRPSGDTDTQYF
V: TRBV4-1; D: TRBD1; J: TRBJ1-2; size: many; CDR3: CASSQDDRGDYGYTF
V: TRBV7-2; D: .; J: TRBJ1-5; size: many; CDR3: CASSLAGQPQHF
V: TRBV28; D: .; J: TRBJ1-1; size: many; CDR3: CASNPVQSNTEAFF
V: TRBV28; D: TRBD1; J: TRBJ1-4; size: few; CDR3: CASSSPGQGKEKLFF
V: TRBV6-1; D: .; J: TRBJ2-2; size: many; CDR3: CASSTGRNTGELFF
V: TRBV20-1; D: .; J: TRBJ2-7; size: many; CDR3: CSARPVTRMDEQYF
V: TRBV11-2; D: .; J: TRBJ2-3; size: many; CDR3: CASSLGANTDTQYF
V: TRBV6-5; D: .; J: TRBJ2-3; size: many; CDR3: CASSYSQGFTDTQYF
V: TRBV5-5; D: TRBD1; J: TRBJ2-7; size: many; CDR3: CASSTRTGAGEQYF
V: TRBV29-1; D: TRBD2; J: TRBJ2-7; size: many; CDR3: CSVTPTAGGREQYF
V: TRBV29-1; D: TRBD2; J: TRBJ2-7; size: .; CDR3: CSVAAGGPKQYF
V: TRBV5-1; D: .; J: TRBJ2-7; size: .; CDR3: CGSRREVVYEQYF
V: TRBV4-2; D: .; J: TRBJ1-2; size: .; CDR3: CASSQDSHCGYTF
V: TRBV6-2/TRBV6-3; D: .; J: TRBJ2-7; size: few; CDR3: CASMLLGEQYF
V: TRBV2; D: TRBD1; J: TRBJ1-4; size: many; CDR3: CASSSVGRDSNEKLFF
V: TRBV6-1; D: .; J: TRBJ1-1; size: many; CDR3: CAARGAAMNTEAFF
V: TRBV6-1; D: .; J: TRBJ1-2; size: many; CDR3: CASGEVFYGYTF
V: TRBV28; D: .; J: TRBJ2-5; size: many; CDR3: CASSQRGSRRETQYF
V: TRBV11-2; D: .; J: TRBJ2-1; size: many; CDR3: CASSLYVDNEQFF
V: TRBV2; D: .; J: TRBJ2-1; size: many; CDR3: CASSSRLVHGSYNEQFF
V: TRBV20-1; D: .; J: TRBJ2-7; size: .; CDR3: CSAREGQGLSYEQYF
V: TRBV11-2; D: .; J: TRBJ2-7; size: many; CDR3: CASSLVGGAPVVYEQYF
V: TRBV5-1; D: .; J: TRBJ1-1; size: many; CDR3: CASRHVAGYGDTEAFF
V: TRBV12-3/TRBV12-4; D: .; J: TRBJ1-1; size: many; CDR3: CASSLGHMNTEAFF
V: TRBV12-3/TRBV12-4; D: TRBD2; J: TRBJ2-5; size: .; CDR3: CASRVAGQETQYF
V: TRBV6-1; D: .; J: TRBJ2-1; size: many; CDR3: CASSGSRDNEQFF
V: TRBV9; D: TRBD1; J: TRBJ2-7; size: few; CDR3: CASSAFGTGPYEQYF
V: TRBV2; D: .; J: TRBJ1-3; size: few; CDR3: CASSERPGSGNTIYF
V: TRBV28; D: .; J: TRBJ2-7; size: many; CDR3: CASSLQSLNYEQYF
V: TRBV6-1; D: TRBD2; J: TRBJ2-3; size: .; CDR3: CASRGLAGVATQYF
V: TRBV27; D: .; J: TRBJ2-2; size: few; CDR3: CASWTSNTGELFF
V: TRBV11-3; D: TRBD1; J: TRBJ2-1; size: .; CDR3: CASMWDSDNEQFF
V: TRBV7-9; D: .; J: TRBJ2-2; size: many; CDR3: CASSARQENTGELFF
V: TRBV3-1; D: .; J: TRBJ1-2; size: many; CDR3: CASSQFNLPTKSVNYGYTF
V: TRBV20-1; D: .; J: TRBJ1-2; size: .; CDR3: CSAGTRQGYTF
V: TRBV7-2; D: .; J: TRBJ2-1; size: many; CDR3: CASSLGTYNEQFF